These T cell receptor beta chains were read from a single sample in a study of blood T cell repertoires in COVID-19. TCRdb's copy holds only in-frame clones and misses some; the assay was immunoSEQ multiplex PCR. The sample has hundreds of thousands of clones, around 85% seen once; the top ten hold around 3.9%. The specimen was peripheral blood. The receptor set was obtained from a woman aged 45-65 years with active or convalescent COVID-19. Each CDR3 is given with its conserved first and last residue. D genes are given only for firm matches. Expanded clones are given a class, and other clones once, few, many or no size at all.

TGCGCCAGCAGACAAAGTAAGACAGGGGGCTGTTCTTTTTACGAGCAGTACTTC,CASRQSKTGGCSFYEQYF,TRBD1,.,18,TRBJ2-7,TRBV10-1
TGTGCCAGCTCACCAGAGGGCTTGTGGAATGAAAAACTGTTTTTT,CASSPEGLWNEKLFF,.,.,15,TRBJ1-4,TRBV18
TGTGCACGCTGGGCGCGGGAGGCCTACGAGCAGTACTTC,CARWAREAYEQYF,TRBD2,once,13,TRBJ2-7,TRBV7-3
TGTGCCAGCAGCCTGGCGACTAGGGTTTACAATGAGCAGTTCTTC,CASSLATRVYNEQFF,.,few,15,TRBJ2-1,TRBV7-2
TGTGCCGCCCGACAGGGGTGGGATCAGCCCCAGCATTTT,CAARQGWDQPQHF,TRBD1,few,13,TRBJ1-5,TRBV10-3
TGTGCCTGCCCGAGGGGGACAGGGGATTCACCCCTCCACTTT,CACPRGTGDSPLHF,TRBD1,.,14,TRBJ1-6,TRBV2
TGTGCCAGCAGCCACCGAGGGTCCGCTGAAGCTTTCTTT,CASSHRGSAEAFF,.,.,13,TRBJ1-1,TRBV7-3
TGTGCCACCAGCAGAGATTCGGGCGGGGATCAGCCCCAGCATTTT,CATSRDSGGDQPQHF,.,.,15,TRBJ1-5,TRBV15
TGTGCCTGGACCCGTAGCACAGATACGCAGTATTTT,CAWTRSTDTQYF,.,.,12,TRBJ2-3,TRBV30
TGTGCCAGCAGCTCTGTTCGGCTAGCGGGGTCCAATGAGCAGTTCTTC,CASSSVRLAGSNEQFF,TRBD2,.,16,TRBJ2-1,TRBV7-6
TGTGCCAGCAGCTTAGGTAGAGAGCAGTACTTC,CASSLGREQYF,.,.,11,TRBJ2-7,TRBV7-2
TGTGCCAGCAGCTCTACCGGGACAGGGAACACTGAAGCTTTCTTT,CASSSTGTGNTEAFF,TRBD1,.,15,TRBJ1-1,TRBV7-8
TGTGCCAGCAGAAAAGGGTTGGCAGGGGGGAGCAATCAGCCCCAGCATTTT,CASRKGLAGGSNQPQHF,TRBD1,.,17,TRBJ1-5,TRBV2
TGTGCCAGCAGACCCGGACAGACTCGCAATCAGCCCCAGCATTTT,CASRPGQTRNQPQHF,.,.,15,TRBJ1-5,TRBV6-5
TGTGCCAGCAGTTACAAGCGCTATTCCTACGAGCAGTACTTC,CASSYKRYSYEQYF,.,.,14,TRBJ2-7,TRBV6-5
TGTGCCAGCAGGGGGGACAGAGCAACTAATGAAAAACTGTTTTTT,CASRGDRATNEKLFF,TRBD1,once,15,TRBJ1-4,TRBV2
TGCGCCAGCAGCCCAGCGGGAGACGGCACCGGGGAGCTGTTTTTT,CASSPAGDGTGELFF,TRBD2,.,15,TRBJ2-2,TRBV4-1
TGTGCCAGTACCCCCAGACAGGGGGCTAACTATGGCTACACCTTC,CASTPRQGANYGYTF,TRBD1,.,15,TRBJ1-2,TRBV19
TGTGCCAGCAGTTTCTTTGCGGGGACAGATACGCAGTATTTT,CASSFFAGTDTQYF,.,.,14,TRBJ2-3,TRBV27
TGTGCCAGCAGCCAACACAGGGGAAGACTGTTTTTT,CASSQHRGRLFF,TRBD1,.,12,TRBJ1-4,TRBV3-1/TRBV3-2
TGCGCCAGCAGCCGTCAGACAGGGGCTGATGAGCAGTACTTC,CASSRQTGADEQYF,TRBD1,.,14,TRBJ2-7,TRBV4-1
TGTGCCTGGAGTGTCGGTCAGGCGAAGTGGACCTTC,CAWSVGQAKWTF,.,.,12,TRBJ1-2,TRBV30
TGTGCCAGTAGTCCCCAGGGGGGTAACTATGGCTACACCTTC,CASSPQGGNYGYTF,TRBD1,once,14,TRBJ1-2,TRBV19
TGTGCCAGCAGCCCCACGGGTCTAGCGGGAGTCAATGAGCAGTTCTTC,CASSPTGLAGVNEQFF,TRBD2,.,16,TRBJ2-1,TRBV7-3
TGTGCCAGCAGTGACTCCCCTGAGCAGTACTTC,CASSDSPEQYF,.,once,11,TRBJ2-7,TRBV6-5
TGTGCCAGCAGCCTTAGAGGGTCGGGTACTAATGAGCAGTTCTTC,CASSLRGSGTNEQFF,.,.,15,TRBJ2-1,TRBV16